A single sample is the source of the 11 T cell receptor beta chains below, sequenced in a study of cytomegalovirus exposure and HLA in healthy donors. 13 Jbeta primers and 60 Vbeta primers were used for the PCR. Only in-frame clones appear in the TCRdb table, and some are missing; sequencing was by immunoSEQ multiplex PCR. The sample yields 100,000 to 150,000 clones, over 8% seen once. Sequenced sample: PBMCs. Receptors originate from a man between 40 and 49 years old in good health and CMV-seronegative.

The J gene is TRBJ1-5, the V gene TRBV11-3, with 7 bases lining up with TRBD1. Germline CDR1 and CDR2: SGHNT and YENEEA. The CDR3 runs to 17 residues. The V and J ends lost 5 bases and 0 bases, in that order; junction bases with no gene match: 10. The CDR3 DNA reads TGTGCCAGCAGCCCTCCTTGGGACAGCGATAGCAATCAGCCCCAGCATTTT. Amino acid sequence: CASSPPWDSDSNQPQHF. The whole variable domain, remainder taken from reference TRBV11-3 and TRBJ1-5, is EAGVVQSPRYKIIEKKQPVAFWCNPISGHNTLYWYLQNLGQGPELLIRYENEEAVDDSQLPKDRFSAERLKGVDSTLKIQPAELGDSAVYLCASSPPWDSDSNQPQHFGDGTRLSIL.

This clone was counted only a few times. The rearrangement joins TRBV2 to TRBJ1-5; weak D call: TRBD1 (6 bases). The CDR3 extends over 12 amino acids. V dropped 7 bases and J dropped 7 bases, with 11 bases sitting between them. Germline CDR1 and CDR2: SNHLY and FYNNEI. In nucleotides, the CDR3 is TGTGCCAGCACTGGGGGGGGCCAGCCCCAGCATTTT. Its translation: CASTGGGQPQHF.

Of note for this clone: A junction boundary mismatches the germline segment, possibly from a read error. The sample carries other DNA sequences with the same CDR3. The V and J genes are TRBV2 and TRBJ1-6; TRBD1 is a possible D gene (6 bases). This CDR3 spans 15 amino acids. The germline CDR1 and CDR2 sequences are SNHLY and FYNNEI. CDR3 region: CASSPDSQDNSPLHF. CDR3 nucleotide sequence: TGTGCCAGCAGTCCGGACAGCCAAGATAATTCCCCCCTCCACTTT. Variable domain in full (rest from reference TRBV2 and TRBJ1-6): EPEVTQTPSHQVTQMGQEVILRCVPISNHLYFYWYRQILGQKVEFLVSFYNNEISEKSEIFDDQFSVERPDGSNFTLKIRSTKLEDSAMYFCASSPDSQDNSPLHFGNGTRLTVT.

The chain joins TRBV7-6 to TRBJ1-1, with 8 bases aligning to TRBD1. After removal of 5 bases from V and 1 base from J, the junction contained 3 bases not matched to a gene. There are 14 residues in the CDR3. Germline V gene data show CDR1 as SGHVS and CDR2 as FNYEAQ. The CDR3 here is CASSLTGGNTEAFF. In DNA form, the CDR3 reads TGTGCCAGCAGCCTCACAGGGGGGAACACTGAAGCTTTCTTT.

This clone occurred a few times. The rearrangement links TRBV9 to TRBJ2-2; 8 nucleotides align to TRBD2. Germline trimming cut 5 bases from V and 4 bases from J; bases unmatched to any gene: 1. The CDR3 sequence is 13 residues long. CDR1 is SGDLS and CDR2 is YYNGEE in the germline V gene. CDR3 DNA sequence: TGTGCCAGCAGGGCGGGGGGCACCGGGGAGCTGTTTTTT. Encoded protein: CASRAGGTGELFF.

The chain has TRBV7-8 and TRBJ2-1; D perhaps matches TRBD2 (7 bases). The CDR3 extends over 16 amino acids. Germline CDR1 is SGHVS and CDR2 is FQNEAQ. V lost 1 base and J 2 bases, leaving 12 bases between the germline ends. The CDR3 protein is CASSLVVGGPYNEQFF. The DNA for the CDR3 is TGTGCCAGCAGCTTAGTCGTGGGGGGGCCCTACAATGAGCAGTTCTTC.

This clone was seen more than once but under ten times. V gene TRBV19 combines with J gene TRBJ1-5; D possibly corresponds to TRBD1 (5 bases). The CDR3 is 12 amino acids. The V and J ends lost 8 bases and 3 bases respectively, with 8 bases between them. Germline values: CDR1 LNHDA, CDR2 SQIVND (reference sequence). In DNA form, the CDR3 reads TGTGCCAGTGGACATTTCAATCAGCCCCAGCATTTT. It specifies CASGHFNQPQHF.

This clone has more than one count but fewer than ten. The chain uses TRBV19 and TRBJ1-6, with D uncertain. Trimming cost V 4 bases and J 0 bases, with 13 bases left between them. The length of the CDR3 is 17 residues. Germline lookup yields CDR1 LNHDA and CDR2 SQIVND (reference sequence). CDR3 sequence (DNA): TGTGCCAGTAGTACCCCTCAAGCCTACTCCTATAATTCACCCCTCCACTTT. As protein: CASSTPQAYSYNSPLHF.

The CDR3 DNA is TGTGCCAGCACCGAGGGACAGAAGACGTCACCCCTCCACTTT. It encodes CASTEGQKTSPLHF. V is TRBV28 and J is TRBJ1-6, with 7 bases lining up with TRBD1. Germline values: CDR1 MDHEN, CDR2 SYDVKM. The CDR3 consists of 14 residues. V lost 7 bases and J lost 10; bases outside the gene matches: 10.

This clone was observed a handful of times. This chain uses TRBV4-1 with TRBJ1-6; 8 bases agree with TRBD1. The CDR3 runs 15 residues. Germline V lookup: CDR1 MGHRA, CDR2 YSYEKL. V lost 1 base and J lost 7; bases outside the gene matches: 3. CDR3 DNA sequence: TGCGCCAGCAGCCAAGGGGACAGGAAAAATTCACCCCTCCACTTT. This translates into CASSQGDRKNSPLHF.

CDR3 in DNA: TGTGCCAGCAGCTTAACGGGACAGGGGTATAATTCACCCCTCCACTTT. Translating gives CASSLTGQGYNSPLHF. The rearrangement links TRBV7-3 to TRBJ1-6; 10 bases fit TRBD1. Germline loops: CDR1 SGHTA, CDR2 FQGTGA. After removal of 0 bases from V and 4 bases from J, the junction contained 0 bases not matched to a gene. This CDR3 is 16 amino acids long.